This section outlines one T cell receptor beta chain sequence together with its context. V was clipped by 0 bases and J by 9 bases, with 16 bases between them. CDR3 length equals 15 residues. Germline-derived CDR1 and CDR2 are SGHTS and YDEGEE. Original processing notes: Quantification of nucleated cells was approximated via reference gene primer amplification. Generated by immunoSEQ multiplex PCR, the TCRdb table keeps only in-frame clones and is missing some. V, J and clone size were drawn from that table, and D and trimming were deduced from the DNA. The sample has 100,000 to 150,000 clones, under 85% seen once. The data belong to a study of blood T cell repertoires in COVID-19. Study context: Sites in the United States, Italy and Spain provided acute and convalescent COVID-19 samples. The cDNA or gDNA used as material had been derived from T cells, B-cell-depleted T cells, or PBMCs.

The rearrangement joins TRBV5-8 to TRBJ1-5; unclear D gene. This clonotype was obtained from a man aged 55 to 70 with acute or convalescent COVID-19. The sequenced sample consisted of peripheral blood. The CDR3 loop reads CASSLGLPGKGPQHF. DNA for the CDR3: TGTGCCAGCAGCTTGGGACTGCCGGGGAAGGGGCCCCAGCATTTT.